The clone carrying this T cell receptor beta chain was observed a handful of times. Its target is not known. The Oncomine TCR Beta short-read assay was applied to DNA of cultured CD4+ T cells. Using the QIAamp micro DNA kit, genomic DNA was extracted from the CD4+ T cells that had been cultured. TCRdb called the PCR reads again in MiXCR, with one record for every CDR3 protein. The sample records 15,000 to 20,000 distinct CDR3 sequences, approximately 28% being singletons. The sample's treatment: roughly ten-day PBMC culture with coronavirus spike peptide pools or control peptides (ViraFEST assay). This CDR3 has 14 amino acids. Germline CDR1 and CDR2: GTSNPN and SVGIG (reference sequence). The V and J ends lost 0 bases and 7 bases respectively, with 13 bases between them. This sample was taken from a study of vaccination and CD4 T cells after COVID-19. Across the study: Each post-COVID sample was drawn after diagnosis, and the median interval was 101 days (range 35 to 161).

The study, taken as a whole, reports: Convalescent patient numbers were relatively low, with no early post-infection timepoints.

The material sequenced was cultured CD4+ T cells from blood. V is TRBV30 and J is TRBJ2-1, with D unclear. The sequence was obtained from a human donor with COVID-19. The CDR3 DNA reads TGTGCCTGGAGTGTACGTAGCTCCGGGAATGAGCAGTTCTTC. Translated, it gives CAWSVRSSGNEQFF.